Presented here are 26 T cell receptor beta chains from one specimen sequenced in a study of beta chain features in type 1 diabetes. Whole-study results and caveats: Significant though moderate, a shortening of TCRB CDR3s appeared in all four CD4+ subsets of Type 1 diabetes patients.

cDNA synthesis used the whole RNA isolate, giving expressed TCRB sequences. The protocol was immunoSEQ multiplex PCR, while the TCRdb copy is restricted to in-frame clones and leaves out a portion. The table shows 250,000 to 300,000 clones, with approximately 25% occurring only once. These receptors lack a known antigen. Material for sequencing was naive CD4+ T cells from blood. The source of these receptors is a woman in her twenties or thirties with type 1 diabetes.

The J gene is TRBJ2-7, the V gene TRBV19, with D perhaps TRBD2 (6 bases). The V and J ends lost 0 bases and 1 base respectively, with 10 bases between them. Germline V gene data show CDR1 as LNHDA and CDR2 as SQIVND (reference sequence). The CDR3 has 15 residues. The chain's CDR3 is CASSIEEGSSYEQYF. The CDR3 region has the DNA TGTGCCAGTAGTATAGAGGAGGGCTCTTCCTACGAGCAGTACTTC. Supplemented by reference TRBV19 and TRBJ2-7, the full variable domain reads DGGITQSPKYLFRKEGQNVTLSCEQNLNHDAMYWYRQDPGQGLRLIYYSQIVNDFQKGDIAEGYSVSREKKESFPLTVTSAQKNPTAFYLCASSIEEGSSYEQYFGPGTRLTVT.

This clone was found a few times. This chain uses TRBV14 with TRBJ2-3, with D possibly TRBD1 on 5 matching bases. The CDR3 is 16 amino acids. Trimming took 2 bases from V and 2 from J, leaving 14 bases between them. The germline gives CDR1 SGHDN, CDR2 FVKESK. The CDR3 here is CASSQYRSSHTDTQYF. The CDR3 DNA reads as TGTGCCAGCAGCCAATACAGGTCGTCCCACACAGATACGCAGTATTTT.

The gene calls are TRBV28 and TRBJ2-7, with D perhaps TRBD1 (5 bases). Germline values: CDR1 MDHEN, CDR2 SYDVKM. This CDR3 contains 13 residues. Trimming took off 7 bases at V and 2 bases at J, with 12 bases between the two ends. The CDR3 DNA is TGTGCCAGCAACGGTGACAGCGCCTACGAGCAGTACTTC. It specifies CASNGDSAYEQYF. The full variable domain, completed using reference TRBV28 and TRBJ2-7, is DVKVTQSSRYLVKRTGEKVFLECVQDMDHENMFWYRQDPGLGLRLIYFSYDVKMKEKGDIPEGYSVSREKKERFSLILESASTNQTSMYLCASNGDSAYEQYFGPGTRLTVT.

This rearrangement joins TRBV6-6 to TRBJ2-7; 9 bases are shared with TRBD1. Germline loops: CDR1 MNHNY, CDR2 SVGAGI (reference sequence). The junction had 7 bases not matched to a gene; V was cut back by 5 bases and J by 5 bases. CDR3 length: 14 residues. The CDR3 here is CASSKRQGVDEQYF. DNA of the CDR3: TGTGCCAGCAGTAAAAGACAGGGGGTCGACGAGCAGTACTTC.

The J gene is TRBJ2-5, the V gene TRBV28; possibly TRBD2 for D (5 bases). Germline-derived CDR1 and CDR2 are MDHEN and SYDVKM. Trimming cost V 6 bases and J 5 bases, with 10 bases left between them. The CDR3 has 12 amino acids. As DNA, the CDR3 is TGTGCCAGCAGAGGGCCGGGGGAGACCCAGTACTTC. This encodes CASRGPGETQYF.

V gene TRBV29-1 combines with J gene TRBJ2-7, with 10 nucleotides matching TRBD1. This CDR3 region has 15 residues. After removal of 2 bases from V and 3 bases from J, the junction contained 7 bases not matched to a gene. Germline-derived CDR1 and CDR2 are SQVTM and ANQGSEA. CDR3 DNA sequence: TGCAGCGTTGAACAAAGGACAGGGGGGATCTACGAGCAGTACTTC. This encodes CSVEQRTGGIYEQYF.

The CDR3 region is CASSFIAGRTGELFF. The CDR3 bases are TGTGCCAGCAGCTTCATAGCGGGAAGAACCGGGGAGCTGTTTTTT. The chain combines TRBV9 with TRBJ2-2; TRBD2 agrees at 8 bases. Trimming removed 4 bases from V and 5 bases from J; junction bases left unmatched: 7. The CDR3 spans 15 residues. Germline CDR1 is SGDLS and CDR2 is YYNGEE.

V and J are TRBV29-1 and TRBJ2-7; 7 nucleotides align to TRBD2. V dropped 7 bases and J dropped 4; count of bases not matched to a gene: 13. This CDR3 has 14 amino acids. Germline-derived CDR1 and CDR2 are SQVTM and ANQGSEA. The CDR3 reads CSAREGGKVYEQYF. CDR3 bases: TGCAGCGCTAGGGAGGGAGGGAAAGTATACGAGCAGTACTTC.

The chain links TRBV29-1 to TRBJ2-7, with unresolved D. V was cut by 0 bases and J by 5 bases, with 11 bases left in between. CDR3 length: 13 residues. CDR1 and CDR2 (germline): SQVTM, ANQGSEA. The CDR3 spells CSVEDRSQDEQYF. The CDR3 coding sequence is TGCAGCGTTGAAGACCGAAGCCAGGACGAGCAGTACTTC.

The chain employs TRBV18 and TRBJ1-5, with TRBD1 as a possible D gene (6 bases). The CDR3 is 15 amino acids. V lost 0 bases to trimming and J lost 6 bases, with 12 bases between them. The germline V gene encodes CDR1 KGHSH and CDR2 LQKENI. The CDR3 here is CASSPPSGAGQPQHF. The CDR3 DNA reads TGTGCCAGCTCACCACCCTCAGGGGCCGGTCAGCCCCAGCATTTT.

This sequence joins TRBV4-1 and TRBJ2-2, with D maybe TRBD1 (5 bases). CDR1 is MGHRA and CDR2 is YSYEKL in the germline V gene. The CDR3 runs to 18 residues. The V end was cut by 1 base, the J end by 0 bases, with 15 bases between. The CDR3 bases are TGCGCCAGCAGCCAAGTTCCCAGGGAAACTTCGAACACCGGGGAGCTGTTTTTT. Residues: CASSQVPRETSNTGELFF.

In this sample, this clone turned up a few times. The CDR3 protein is CASSPNSGGYNEQFF. In nucleotides, the CDR3 is TGTGCCAGCAGCCCCAATAGCGGGGGATACAATGAGCAGTTCTTC. The genes are TRBV11-1 and TRBJ2-1; the match to TRBD2 covers 9 bases. Unmatched junction bases numbered 6, after V lost 5 bases and J lost 4 bases. CDR3 length: 15 amino acids. Germline CDR1 is SGHAT and CDR2 is FQDESV (reference sequence).

The rearrangement joins TRBV5-1 to TRBJ2-1; 7 positions match TRBD1. The CDR3 totals 15 residues. Germline V CDR1 and CDR2: SGHRS, YFSETQ. J gave up 14 bases and V 0 bases, and 14 bases lay outside the gene matches. The chain's CDR3 is CASSLDASARGLEFF. CDR3 coding DNA: TGCGCCAGCAGCTTGGACGCAAGCGCTAGGGGGCTGGAGTTCTTC.

The rearrangement uses TRBV15 and TRBJ2-7; possible D gene TRBD1, 6 bases. V lost 2 bases and J 6 bases, leaving 20 bases between the germline ends. The CDR3 is 16 residues long. In germline, CDR1 is LNHNV, CDR2 YYDKDF (reference sequence). DNA for the CDR3: TGTGCCACCAGCAGAACAACAGGGACGGGATCAGGCGAGCAGTACTTC. This sequence encodes CATSRTTGTGSGEQYF.

V usage is TRBV28 and J usage is TRBJ2-5; 7 bases match TRBD1. The CDR3 spans 14 residues. V was pared by 5 bases and J by 2 bases, with 5 bases of the junction left unmatched. Germline V gene lookup returns CDR1 MDHEN and CDR2 SYDVKM. In nucleotides, the CDR3 is TGTGCCAGCAGTCGCCGACAGGGTCAAGAGACCCAGTACTTC. It specifies CASSRRQGQETQYF.

V and J are TRBV9 and TRBJ2-5; TRBD2 is a possible D gene (5 bases). This CDR3 has 15 amino acids. Trimming pared 0 bases from V and 5 bases from J, leaving 14 bases between. Germline CDR1 SGDLS, CDR2 YYNGEE. The CDR3 region has the DNA TGTGCCAGCAGCGTAGCGTTGGCGGGCTCGGAGACCCAGTACTTC. Translated, it gives CASSVALAGSETQYF.

The V gene is TRBV5-8, the J gene TRBJ2-7, with TRBD1 as a possible D gene (5 bases). Trimming took off 0 bases at V and 5 bases at J, with 9 bases between the two ends. CDR3 size: 13 residues. From germline, CDR1 is SGHTS and CDR2 YDEGEE. CDR3 protein: CASSLALGDEQYF. The CDR3 nucleotides read TGTGCCAGCAGCTTGGCCTTAGGGGACGAGCAGTACTTC. Using reference TRBV5-8 and TRBJ2-7 for the parts outside the CDR3, the full variable domain is EAGVTQSPTHLIKTRGQQATLRCSPISGHTSVYWYQQALGLGLQFLLWYDEGEERNRGNFPPRFSGRQFPNYSSELNVNALELEDSALYLCASSLALGDEQYFGPGTRLTVT.

The rearrangement links TRBV29-1 to TRBJ1-2, with 7 bases identical to TRBD1. In germline, CDR1 is SQVTM, CDR2 ANQGSEA. V shed 6 bases and J 4 bases; nucleotides not matched to a gene: 5. CDR3 length: 12 amino acids. The CDR3 DNA sequence: TGCAGCGTCTCGGACAGGCTCTATGGCTACACCTTC. It translates to CSVSDRLYGYTF.

This clone was seen more than once but under ten times. The chain combines TRBV27 with TRBJ2-7; 11 bases are a match to TRBD2. V shed 6 bases and J 3 bases; nucleotides not matched to a gene: 7. The CDR3 has 15 residues. Germline V lookup: CDR1 MNHEY, CDR2 SMNVEV (reference sequence). The CDR3 here is CASSLLAGVDYEQYF. CDR3 in DNA: TGTGCCAGCAGCTTACTAGCGGGAGTCGACTACGAGCAGTACTTC.

This clone was recorded a few times. The chain couples TRBV15 to TRBJ2-3, with D possibly matching TRBD2 (5 bases). CDR3 size: 14 residues. Per the germline V gene, CDR1 is LNHNV and CDR2 is YYDKDF (reference sequence). The germline V and J ends were trimmed by 1 base and 7 bases, with 12 bases remaining between them. CDR3 loop: CATSRGTEQNTQYF. The CDR3 bases are TGTGCCACCAGCAGAGGGACTGAGCAAAATACGCAGTATTTT.

The table lists this clone with a few counts. The chain employs TRBV28 and TRBJ2-4; 9 nucleotides line up with TRBD1. Germline V gene sequence: CDR1 MDHEN, CDR2 SYDVKM. The trim removed 6 bases at V and 8 bases at J, leaving 11 bases unmatched. The CDR3 has 15 residues. The CDR3 DNA is TGTGCCAGCAGCTGGACAGGGGAAGGGCGGGACATTCAGTACTTC. Amino acids: CASSWTGEGRDIQYF.

The chain carries TRBV5-4 and TRBJ1-2, with TRBD1 identical over 7 bases. Germline trimming cut 5 bases from V and 2 bases from J; bases unmatched to any gene: 9. There are 15 residues in the CDR3. Per germline, CDR1 SGHNT and CDR2 YYREEE (reference sequence). CDR3 in amino acids: CASSYGAGQNYGYTF. The CDR3 nucleotides are TGTGCCAGCAGTTACGGTGCGGGACAGAACTATGGCTACACCTTC.

This chain links TRBV27 with TRBJ2-6, with a weak D call TRBD2 (5 bases). V lost 11 bases to trimming and J lost 4 bases, with 6 bases between them. Germline V gene lookup returns CDR1 MNHEY and CDR2 SMNVEV (reference sequence). The CDR3 contains 11 residues. CDR3 sequence: CASGGANVLTF. CDR3 nucleotide sequence: TGTGCCTCGGGAGGGGCCAACGTCCTGACTTTC.

The table lists this clone with a few counts. The rearrangement links TRBV30 to TRBJ2-3; 7 positions match TRBD2. CDR1 GTSNPN and CDR2 SVGIG come from the germline V gene (reference sequence). The CDR3 is 16 amino acids. Trimming removed 3 bases from V and 4 bases from J; junction bases left unmatched: 13. The CDR3 is CAWRGGWRERADTQYF. The DNA of the CDR3 is TGTGCCTGGAGGGGCGGTTGGCGGGAGAGGGCAGATACGCAGTATTTT.

The genes are TRBV7-3 and TRBJ1-1, with D uncertain. Germline lookup yields CDR1 SGHTA and CDR2 FQGTGA. CDR3 length: 13 residues. Trimming shortened V by 6 bases and J by 1 base, and 9 bases separated the two germline ends. The CDR3 DNA follows: TGTGCCAGCAGTTTATGGAGGAACACTGAAGCTTTCTTT. Protein: CASSLWRNTEAFF. The full variable domain, completed using reference TRBV7-3 and TRBJ1-1, is GAGVSQTPSNKVTEKGKYVELRCDPISGHTALYWYRQSLGQGPEFLIYFQGTGAADDSGLPNDRFFAVRPEGSVSTLKIQRTERGDSAVYLCASSLWRNTEAFFGQGTRLTVV.

The rearrangement uses TRBV12-5 and TRBJ1-2; no clear D. This CDR3 comprises 14 residues. Germline V gene data show CDR1 as LGHNT and CDR2 as FRNRAP. Trimming took 5 bases from V and 4 from J, leaving 14 bases between them. CDR3 sequence: CASGPETGGYGYTF. The CDR3 nucleotides are TGTGCTAGTGGTCCAGAGACGGGAGGCTATGGCTACACCTTC. The full variable domain, completed using reference TRBV12-5 and TRBJ1-2, is DARVTQTPRHKVTEMGQEVTMRCQPILGHNTVFWYRQTMMQGLELLAYFRNRAPLDDSGMPKDRFSAEMPDATLATLKIQPSEPRDSAVYFCASGPETGGYGYTFGSGTRLTVV.